The source of this T cell receptor (beta chain) is a study of spatial heterogeneity in lung cancer. Findings and caveats of the study: Tracking of tumor mutation counts was seen in expanded intratumoral alpha and beta TCR counts.

Each CDR3 protein gets one entry after TCRdb re-called the 5' RACE reads with MiXCR. The sample records around 4,000 distinct CDR3 sequences, 9.5% to 14% being singletons. Many counts were recorded for this clonotype. Antigen: not known. Time point reported: sample taken at primary tumor resection. This CDR3 is 14 amino acids long. V dropped 6 bases and J dropped 4 bases, with 15 bases sitting between them. Per the germline V gene, CDR1 is LNHNV and CDR2 is YYDKDF (reference sequence). The rearrangement uses TRBV15 and TRBJ1-1; no clear D. The clonotype originates from a male donor with early-stage non-small cell lung cancer. The material was lung tumor tissue, obtained at surgery. The CDR3 sequence: CATREELVGTEAFF. The CDR3 nucleotides read TGTGCCACCAGGGAGGAATTGGTGGGCACTGAAGCTTTCTTT. Using reference TRBV15 and TRBJ1-1 for the parts outside the CDR3, the full variable domain is DAMVIQNPRYQVTQFGKPVTLSCSQTLNHNVMYWYQQKSSQAPKLLFHYYDKDFNNEADTPDNFQSRRPNTSFCFLDIRSPGLGDTAMYLCATREELVGTEAFFGQGTRLTVV.